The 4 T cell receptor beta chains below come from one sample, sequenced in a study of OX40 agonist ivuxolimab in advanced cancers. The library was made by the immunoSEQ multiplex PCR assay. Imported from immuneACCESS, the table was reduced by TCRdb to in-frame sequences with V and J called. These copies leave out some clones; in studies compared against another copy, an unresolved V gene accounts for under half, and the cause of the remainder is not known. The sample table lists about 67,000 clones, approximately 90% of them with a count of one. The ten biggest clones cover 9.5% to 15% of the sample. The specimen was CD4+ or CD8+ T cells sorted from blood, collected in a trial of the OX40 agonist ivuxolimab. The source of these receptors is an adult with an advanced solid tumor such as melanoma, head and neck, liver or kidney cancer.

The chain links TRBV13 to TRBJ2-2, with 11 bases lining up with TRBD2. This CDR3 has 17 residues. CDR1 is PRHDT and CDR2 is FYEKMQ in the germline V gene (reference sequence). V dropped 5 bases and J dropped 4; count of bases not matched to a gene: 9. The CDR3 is CASSAGLAGLFTGELFF. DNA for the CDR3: TGTGCCAGCAGCGCCGGACTAGCGGGCTTGTTCACCGGGGAGCTGTTTTTT.

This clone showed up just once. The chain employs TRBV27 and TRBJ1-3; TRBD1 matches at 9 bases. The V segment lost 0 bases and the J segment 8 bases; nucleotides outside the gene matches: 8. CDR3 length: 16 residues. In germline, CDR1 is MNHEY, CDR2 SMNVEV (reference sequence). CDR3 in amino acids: CASSLSGQGRRHTIYF. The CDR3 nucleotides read TGTGCCAGCAGTTTATCGGGACAGGGAAGGAGACACACCATATATTTT.

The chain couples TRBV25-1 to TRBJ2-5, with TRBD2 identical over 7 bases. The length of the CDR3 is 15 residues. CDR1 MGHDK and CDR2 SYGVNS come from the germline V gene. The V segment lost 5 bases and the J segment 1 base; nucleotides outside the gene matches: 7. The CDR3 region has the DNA TGTGCCAGCAGTCCCCCTGGGGGGGGCCAAGAGACCCAGTACTTC. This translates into CASSPPGGGQETQYF.

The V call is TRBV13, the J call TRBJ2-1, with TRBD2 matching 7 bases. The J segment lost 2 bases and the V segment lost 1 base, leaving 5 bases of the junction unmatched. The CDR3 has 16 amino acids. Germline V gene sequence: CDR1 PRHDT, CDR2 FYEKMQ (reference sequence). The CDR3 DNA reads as TGTGCCAGCAGCTTAGTGGGGGGGTCCCCCTACAATGAGCAGTTCTTC. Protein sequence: CASSLVGGSPYNEQFF. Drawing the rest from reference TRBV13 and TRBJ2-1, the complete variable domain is AAGVIQSPRHLIKEKRETATLKCYPIPRHDTVYWYQQGPGQDPQFLISFYEKMQSDKGSIPDRFSAQQFSDYHSELNMSSLELGDSALYFCASSLVGGSPYNEQFFGPGTRLTVL.